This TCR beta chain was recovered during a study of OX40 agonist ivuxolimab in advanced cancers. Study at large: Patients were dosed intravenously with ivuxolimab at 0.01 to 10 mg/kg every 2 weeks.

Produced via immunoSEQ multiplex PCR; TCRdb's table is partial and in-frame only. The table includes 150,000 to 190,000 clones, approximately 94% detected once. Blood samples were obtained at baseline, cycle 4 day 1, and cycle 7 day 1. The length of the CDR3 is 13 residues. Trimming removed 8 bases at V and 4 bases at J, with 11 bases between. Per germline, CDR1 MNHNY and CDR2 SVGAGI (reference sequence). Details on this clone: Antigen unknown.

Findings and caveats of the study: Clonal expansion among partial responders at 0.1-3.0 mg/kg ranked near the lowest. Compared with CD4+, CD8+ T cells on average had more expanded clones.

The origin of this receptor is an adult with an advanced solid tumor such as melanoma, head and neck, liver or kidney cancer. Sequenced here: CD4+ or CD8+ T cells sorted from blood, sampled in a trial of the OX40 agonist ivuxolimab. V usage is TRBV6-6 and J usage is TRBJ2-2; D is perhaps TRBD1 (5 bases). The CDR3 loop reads CASVAQGTGELFF. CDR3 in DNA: TGTGCCAGCGTAGCCCAGGGCACCGGGGAGCTGTTTTTT.